This TCR beta chain was identified during a study of CD8 T cells in Susac syndrome. Study-wide results and limits: The study admitted that it had a relatively small number of individuals in its TCR sequencing and HLA analysis.

Germline CDR1 SGHTS, CDR2 YDEGEE. The CDR3 spans 14 residues. With 7 bases removed from V and 0 bases from J, the gap between germline ends came to 11 bases. When the RNA was reverse transcribed, random hexamers were used with an input of roughly 0.45 to 1 ug. One entry per CDR3 protein results from TCRdb running MiXCR on the immunoSEQ multiplex PCR reads. The table shows just over 150,000 distinct CDR3 sequences, with about 95% occurring only once. About this clonotype: Its antigen is not identified.

The sequence was collected from a human donor with multiple sclerosis. Source material: CD8+ T cells from PBMCs. The V gene is TRBV5-8, the J gene TRBJ2-1; D is unclear. CDR3 amino acids: CASGLGGSYNEQFF. CDR3 nucleotide sequence: TGTGCCAGCGGTTTGGGTGGCTCCTACAATGAGCAGTTCTTC.